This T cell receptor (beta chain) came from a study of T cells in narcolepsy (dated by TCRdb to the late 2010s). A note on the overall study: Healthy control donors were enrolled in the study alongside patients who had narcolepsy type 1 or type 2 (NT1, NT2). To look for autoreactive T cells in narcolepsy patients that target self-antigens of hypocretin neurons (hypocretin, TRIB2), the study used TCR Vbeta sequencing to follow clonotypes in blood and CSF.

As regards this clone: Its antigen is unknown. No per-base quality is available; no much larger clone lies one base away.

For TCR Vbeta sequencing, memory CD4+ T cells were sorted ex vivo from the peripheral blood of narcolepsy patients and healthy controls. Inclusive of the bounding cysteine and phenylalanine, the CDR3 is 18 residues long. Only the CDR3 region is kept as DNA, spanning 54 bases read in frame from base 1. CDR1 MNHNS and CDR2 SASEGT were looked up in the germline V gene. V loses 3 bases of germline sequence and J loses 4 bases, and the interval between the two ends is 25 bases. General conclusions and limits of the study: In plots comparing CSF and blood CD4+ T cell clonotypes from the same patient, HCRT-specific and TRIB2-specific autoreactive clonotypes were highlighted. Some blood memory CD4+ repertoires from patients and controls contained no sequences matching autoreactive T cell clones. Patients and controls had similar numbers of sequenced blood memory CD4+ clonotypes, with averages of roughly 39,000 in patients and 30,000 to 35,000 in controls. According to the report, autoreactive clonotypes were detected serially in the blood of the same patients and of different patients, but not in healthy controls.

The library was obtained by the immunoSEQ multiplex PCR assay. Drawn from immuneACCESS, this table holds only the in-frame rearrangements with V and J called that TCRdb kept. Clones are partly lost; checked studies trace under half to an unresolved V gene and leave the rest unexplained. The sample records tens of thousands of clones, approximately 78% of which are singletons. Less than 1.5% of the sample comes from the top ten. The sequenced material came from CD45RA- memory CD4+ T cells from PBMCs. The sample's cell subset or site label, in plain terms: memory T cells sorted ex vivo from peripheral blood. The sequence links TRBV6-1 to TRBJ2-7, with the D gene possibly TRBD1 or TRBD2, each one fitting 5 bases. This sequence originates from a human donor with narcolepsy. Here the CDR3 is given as CASSEATPGPILVYEQYF. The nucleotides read TGTGCCAGCAGTGAGGCAACCCCGGGACCCATCCTTGTTTACGAGCAGTACTTC.